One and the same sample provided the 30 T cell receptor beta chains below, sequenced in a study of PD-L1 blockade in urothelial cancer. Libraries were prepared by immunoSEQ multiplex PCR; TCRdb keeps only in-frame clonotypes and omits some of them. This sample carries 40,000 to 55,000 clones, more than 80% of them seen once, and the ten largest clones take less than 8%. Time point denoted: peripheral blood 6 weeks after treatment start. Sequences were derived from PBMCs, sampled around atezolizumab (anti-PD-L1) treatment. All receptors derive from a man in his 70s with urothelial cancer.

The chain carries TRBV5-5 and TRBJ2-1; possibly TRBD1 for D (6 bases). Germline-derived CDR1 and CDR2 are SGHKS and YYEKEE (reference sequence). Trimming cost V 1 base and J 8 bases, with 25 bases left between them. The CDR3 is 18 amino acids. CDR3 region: CASSLQLRDISLRDEQFF. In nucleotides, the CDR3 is TGTGCCAGCAGCTTGCAGTTGAGGGACATCTCCCTGAGGGATGAGCAGTTCTTC.

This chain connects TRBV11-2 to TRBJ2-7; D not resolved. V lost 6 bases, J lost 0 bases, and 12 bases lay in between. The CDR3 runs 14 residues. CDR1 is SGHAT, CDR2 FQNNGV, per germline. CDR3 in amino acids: CASRHGAVSYEQYF. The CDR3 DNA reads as TGTGCCAGCAGACACGGAGCAGTCTCCTACGAGCAGTACTTC.

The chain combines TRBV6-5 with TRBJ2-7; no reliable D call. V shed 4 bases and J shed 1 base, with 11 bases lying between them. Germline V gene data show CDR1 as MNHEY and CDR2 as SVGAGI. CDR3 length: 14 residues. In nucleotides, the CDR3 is TGTGCCAGCAGTTCCCCCCGAGCATCCTACGAGCAGTACTTC. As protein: CASSSPRASYEQYF.

The CDR3 DNA sequence: TGTGCCAGCAGCTCAGGGACTTCTACGACCGGGGAGCTGTTTTTT. Encoded protein: CASSSGTSTTGELFF. The chain carries TRBV5-4 and TRBJ2-2; a possible D gene is TRBD2 (6 bases). CDR3 length equals 15 residues. The germline V gene encodes CDR1 SGHNT and CDR2 YYREEE (reference sequence). Between the trimmed V and J ends, which lost 3 bases and 5 bases, there was a span of 14 bases.

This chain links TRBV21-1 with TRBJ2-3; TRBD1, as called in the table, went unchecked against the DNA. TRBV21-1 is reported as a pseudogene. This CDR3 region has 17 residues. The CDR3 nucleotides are TGTGCCAGCAGCAAAACCTCTCCGGGACAGACCACAGATACGCAGTATTTT. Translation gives CASSKTSPGQTTDTQYF.

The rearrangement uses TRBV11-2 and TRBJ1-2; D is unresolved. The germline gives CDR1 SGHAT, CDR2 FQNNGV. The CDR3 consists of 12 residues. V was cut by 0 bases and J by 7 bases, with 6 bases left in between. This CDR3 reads CASSLERAGYTF. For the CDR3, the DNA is TGTGCCAGCAGCTTAGAGAGGGCTGGCTACACCTTC.

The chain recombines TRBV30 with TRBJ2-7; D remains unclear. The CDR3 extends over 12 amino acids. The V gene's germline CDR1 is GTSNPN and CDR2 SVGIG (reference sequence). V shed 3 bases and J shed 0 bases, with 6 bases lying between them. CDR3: CAWRWSSYEQYF. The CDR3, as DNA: TGTGCCTGGAGGTGGAGCTCCTACGAGCAGTACTTC.

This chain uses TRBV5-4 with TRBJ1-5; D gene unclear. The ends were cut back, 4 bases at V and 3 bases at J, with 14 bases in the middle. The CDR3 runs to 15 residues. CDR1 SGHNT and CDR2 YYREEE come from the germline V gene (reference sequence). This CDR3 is CASSVDAVPNQPQHF. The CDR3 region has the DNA TGTGCCAGCAGCGTAGACGCGGTGCCCAATCAGCCCCAGCATTTT.

The CDR3 bases are TGCAGCGTTGCACAGGGGTTTGGGGAGACCCAGTACTTC. Translated: CSVAQGFGETQYF. The chain carries TRBV29-1 and TRBJ2-5, with 7 bases identical to TRBD1. The CDR3 has 13 amino acids. Germline CDR1 reads SQVTM; CDR2 reads ANQGSEA. Trimming took 4 bases from V and 5 from J; bases not matched to a gene: 7.

CDR3 in amino acids: CASSTRGLAGPSGYNEQFF. The CDR3, as DNA: TGTGCCAGCAGCACCCGAGGACTAGCGGGTCCTTCTGGGTACAATGAGCAGTTCTTC. V and J are TRBV7-2 and TRBJ2-1, with TRBD2 identical over 11 bases. There are 19 residues in the CDR3. Germline trimming cut 5 bases from V and 4 bases from J; bases unmatched to any gene: 16. Germline-derived CDR1 and CDR2 are SGHTA and FQGNSA.

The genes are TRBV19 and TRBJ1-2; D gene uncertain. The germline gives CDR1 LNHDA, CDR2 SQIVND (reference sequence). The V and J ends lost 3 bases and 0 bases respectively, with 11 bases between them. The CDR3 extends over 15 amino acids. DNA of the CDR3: TGTGCCAGTAGTATGTTCTTGGAGACTAACTATGGCTACACCTTC. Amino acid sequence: CASSMFLETNYGYTF.

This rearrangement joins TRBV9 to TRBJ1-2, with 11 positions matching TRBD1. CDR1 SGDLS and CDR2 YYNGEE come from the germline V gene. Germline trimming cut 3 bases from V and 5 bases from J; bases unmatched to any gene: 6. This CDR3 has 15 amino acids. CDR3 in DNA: TGTGCCAGCAGCGCCGAAGGACAGGGGGCTTATGGCTACACCTTC. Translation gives CASSAEGQGAYGYTF.

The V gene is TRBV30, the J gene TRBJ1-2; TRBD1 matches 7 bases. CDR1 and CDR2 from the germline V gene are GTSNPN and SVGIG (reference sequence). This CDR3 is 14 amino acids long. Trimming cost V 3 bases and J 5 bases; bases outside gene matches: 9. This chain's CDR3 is CAWRDQGDPYGYTF. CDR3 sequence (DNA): TGTGCCTGGAGAGATCAGGGGGATCCTTATGGCTACACCTTC.

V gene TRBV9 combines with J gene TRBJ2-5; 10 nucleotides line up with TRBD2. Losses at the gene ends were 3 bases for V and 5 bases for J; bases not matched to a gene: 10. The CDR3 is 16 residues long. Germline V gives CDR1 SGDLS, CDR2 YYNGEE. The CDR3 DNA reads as TGTGCCAGCAGCGATCTCAGCGGGAGGGCCACGGAGACCCAGTACTTC. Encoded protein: CASSDLSGRATETQYF. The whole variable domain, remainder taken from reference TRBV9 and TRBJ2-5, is DSGVTQTPKHLITATGQRVTLRCSPRSGDLSVYWYQQSLDQGLQFLIQYYNGEERAKGNILERFSAQQFPDLHSELNLSSLELGDSALYFCASSDLSGRATETQYFGPGTRLLVL.

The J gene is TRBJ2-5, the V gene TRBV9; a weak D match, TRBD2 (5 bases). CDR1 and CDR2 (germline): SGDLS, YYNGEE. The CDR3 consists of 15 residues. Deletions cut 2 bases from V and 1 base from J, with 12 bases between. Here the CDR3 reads CASSVAFGSQETQYF. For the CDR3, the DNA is TGTGCCAGCAGCGTGGCCTTTGGGAGCCAAGAGACCCAGTACTTC.

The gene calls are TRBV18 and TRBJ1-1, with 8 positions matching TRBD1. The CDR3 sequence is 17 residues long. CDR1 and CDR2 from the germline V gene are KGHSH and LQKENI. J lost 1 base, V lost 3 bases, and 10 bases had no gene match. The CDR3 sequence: CASSPLESQGANTEAFF. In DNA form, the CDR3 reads TGTGCCAGCTCACCTCTCGAGAGTCAGGGGGCGAACACTGAAGCTTTCTTT. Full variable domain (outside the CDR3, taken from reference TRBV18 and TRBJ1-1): NAGVMQNPRHLVRRRGQEARLRCSPMKGHSHVYWYRQLPEEGLKFMVYLQKENIIDESGMPKERFSAEFPKEGPSILRIQQVVRGDSAAYFCASSPLESQGANTEAFFGQGTRLTVV.

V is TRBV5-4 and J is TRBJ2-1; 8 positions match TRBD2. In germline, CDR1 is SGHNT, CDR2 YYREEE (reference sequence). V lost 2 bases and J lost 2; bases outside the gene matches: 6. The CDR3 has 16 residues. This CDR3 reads CASSFGTSQPYNEQFF. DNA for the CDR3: TGTGCCAGCAGCTTCGGGACTAGTCAGCCCTACAATGAGCAGTTCTTC.

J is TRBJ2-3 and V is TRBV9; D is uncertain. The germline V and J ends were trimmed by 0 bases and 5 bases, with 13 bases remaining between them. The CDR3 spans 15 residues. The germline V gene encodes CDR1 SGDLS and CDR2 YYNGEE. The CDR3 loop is CASSVGPRGGDTQYF. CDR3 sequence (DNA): TGTGCCAGCAGCGTAGGGCCCCGAGGTGGAGATACGCAGTATTTT.

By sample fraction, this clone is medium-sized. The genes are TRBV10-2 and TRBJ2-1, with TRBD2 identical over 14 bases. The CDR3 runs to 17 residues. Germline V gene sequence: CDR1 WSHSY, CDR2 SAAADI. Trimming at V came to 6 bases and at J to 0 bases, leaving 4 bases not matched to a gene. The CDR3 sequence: CASRQGTSGSSYNEQFF. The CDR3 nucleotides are TGCGCCAGCAGACAAGGGACTAGCGGGAGCTCCTACAATGAGCAGTTCTTC.

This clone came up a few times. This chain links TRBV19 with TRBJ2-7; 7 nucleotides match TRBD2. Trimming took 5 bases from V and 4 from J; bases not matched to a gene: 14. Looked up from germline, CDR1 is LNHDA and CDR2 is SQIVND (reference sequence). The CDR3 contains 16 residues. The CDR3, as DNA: TGTGCCAGTAGTCGAGACCCCGGTCCCGGGGGGTACGAGCAGTACTTC. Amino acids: CASSRDPGPGGYEQYF. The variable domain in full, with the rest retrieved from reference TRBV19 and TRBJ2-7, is DGGITQSPKYLFRKEGQNVTLSCEQNLNHDAMYWYRQDPGQGLRLIYYSQIVNDFQKGDIAEGYSVSREKKESFPLTVTSAQKNPTAFYLCASSRDPGPGGYEQYFGPGTRLTVT.

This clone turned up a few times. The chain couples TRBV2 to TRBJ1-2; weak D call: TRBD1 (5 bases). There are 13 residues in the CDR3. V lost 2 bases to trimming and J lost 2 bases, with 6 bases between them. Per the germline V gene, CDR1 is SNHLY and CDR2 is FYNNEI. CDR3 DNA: TGTGCCAGCAGTGAATCAGGGAACTATGGCTACACCTTC. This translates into CASSESGNYGYTF.

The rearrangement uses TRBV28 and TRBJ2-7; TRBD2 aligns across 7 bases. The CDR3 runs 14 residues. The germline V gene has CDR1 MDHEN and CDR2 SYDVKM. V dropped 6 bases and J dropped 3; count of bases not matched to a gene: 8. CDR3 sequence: CASRAGTTNYEQYF. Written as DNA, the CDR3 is TGTGCCAGCAGGGCAGGGACTACGAACTACGAGCAGTACTTC.

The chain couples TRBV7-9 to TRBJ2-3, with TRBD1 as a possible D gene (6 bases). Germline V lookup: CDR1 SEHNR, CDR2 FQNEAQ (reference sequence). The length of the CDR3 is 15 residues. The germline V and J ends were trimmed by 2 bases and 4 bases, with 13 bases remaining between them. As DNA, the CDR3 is TGTGCCAGCAGCTTATGGGCAGGGGATGCAGATACGCAGTATTTT. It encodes CASSLWAGDADTQYF.

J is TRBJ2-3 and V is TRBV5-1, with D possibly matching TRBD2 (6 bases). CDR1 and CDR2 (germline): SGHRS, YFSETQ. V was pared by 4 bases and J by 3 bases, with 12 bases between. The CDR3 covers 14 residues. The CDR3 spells CASSLGLETDTQYF. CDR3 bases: TGCGCCAGCAGCCTGGGACTGGAAACAGATACGCAGTATTTT.

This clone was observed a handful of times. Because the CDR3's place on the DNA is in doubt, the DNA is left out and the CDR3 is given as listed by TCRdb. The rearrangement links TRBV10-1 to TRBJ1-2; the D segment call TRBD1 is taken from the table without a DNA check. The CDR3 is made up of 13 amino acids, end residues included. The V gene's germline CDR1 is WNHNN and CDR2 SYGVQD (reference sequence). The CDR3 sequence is CASRRDSTSGYTF.

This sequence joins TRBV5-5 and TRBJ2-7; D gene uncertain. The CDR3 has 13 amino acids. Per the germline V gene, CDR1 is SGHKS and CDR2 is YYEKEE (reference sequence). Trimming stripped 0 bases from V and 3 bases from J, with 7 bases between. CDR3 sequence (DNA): TGTGCCAGCAGCTTGGCCGCGATCTACGAGCAGTACTTC. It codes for CASSLAAIYEQYF.

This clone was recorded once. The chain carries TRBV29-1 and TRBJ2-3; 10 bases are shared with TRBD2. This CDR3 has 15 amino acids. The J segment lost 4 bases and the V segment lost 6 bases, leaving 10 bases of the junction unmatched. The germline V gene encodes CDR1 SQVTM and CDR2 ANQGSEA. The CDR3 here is CSVTTGTSVPDTQYF. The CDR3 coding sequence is TGCAGCGTCACAACCGGGACTAGCGTACCAGATACGCAGTATTTT.

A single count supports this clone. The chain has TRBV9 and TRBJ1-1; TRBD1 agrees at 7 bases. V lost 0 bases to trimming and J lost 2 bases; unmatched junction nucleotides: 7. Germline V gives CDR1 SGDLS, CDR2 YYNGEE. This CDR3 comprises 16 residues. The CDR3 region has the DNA TGTGCCAGCAGCGTAGGGTCGGCAGGGGGTAACACTGAAGCTTTCTTT. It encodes CASSVGSAGGNTEAFF. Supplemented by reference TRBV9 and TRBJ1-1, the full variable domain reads DSGVTQTPKHLITATGQRVTLRCSPRSGDLSVYWYQQSLDQGLQFLIQYYNGEERAKGNILERFSAQQFPDLHSELNLSSLELGDSALYFCASSVGSAGGNTEAFFGQGTRLTVV.

The CDR3, as DNA: TGTGCCAGCAGCTTCCCCGGGACAGGGAGCGGAAACACCATATATTTT. This codes for CASSFPGTGSGNTIYF. The chain links TRBV11-2 to TRBJ1-3; TRBD1 matches 9 bases. Germline V lookup: CDR1 SGHAT, CDR2 FQNNGV. The V segment lost 3 bases and the J segment 4 bases; nucleotides outside the gene matches: 7. This CDR3 is 16 amino acids long.

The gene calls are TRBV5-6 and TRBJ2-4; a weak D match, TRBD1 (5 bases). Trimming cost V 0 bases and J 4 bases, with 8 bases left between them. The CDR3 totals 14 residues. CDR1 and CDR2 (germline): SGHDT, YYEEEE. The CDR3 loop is CASSLGRVKNIQYF. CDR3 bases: TGTGCCAGCAGCTTGGGCAGGGTTAAAAACATTCAGTACTTC.